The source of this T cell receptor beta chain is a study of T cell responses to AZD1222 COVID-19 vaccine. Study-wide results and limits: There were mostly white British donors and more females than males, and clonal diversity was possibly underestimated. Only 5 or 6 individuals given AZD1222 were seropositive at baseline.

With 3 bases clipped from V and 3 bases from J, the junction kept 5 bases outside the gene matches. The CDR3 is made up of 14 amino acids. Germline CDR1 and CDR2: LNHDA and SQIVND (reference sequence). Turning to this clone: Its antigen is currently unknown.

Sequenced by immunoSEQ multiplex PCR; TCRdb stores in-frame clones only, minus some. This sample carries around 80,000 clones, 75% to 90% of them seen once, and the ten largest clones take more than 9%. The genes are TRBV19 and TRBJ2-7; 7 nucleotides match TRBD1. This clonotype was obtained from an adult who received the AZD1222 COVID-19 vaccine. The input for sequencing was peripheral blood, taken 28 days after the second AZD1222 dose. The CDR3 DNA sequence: TGTGCCAGTAGTATGTCAGGGGGTAACTACGAGCAGTACTTC. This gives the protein CASSMSGGNYEQYF.